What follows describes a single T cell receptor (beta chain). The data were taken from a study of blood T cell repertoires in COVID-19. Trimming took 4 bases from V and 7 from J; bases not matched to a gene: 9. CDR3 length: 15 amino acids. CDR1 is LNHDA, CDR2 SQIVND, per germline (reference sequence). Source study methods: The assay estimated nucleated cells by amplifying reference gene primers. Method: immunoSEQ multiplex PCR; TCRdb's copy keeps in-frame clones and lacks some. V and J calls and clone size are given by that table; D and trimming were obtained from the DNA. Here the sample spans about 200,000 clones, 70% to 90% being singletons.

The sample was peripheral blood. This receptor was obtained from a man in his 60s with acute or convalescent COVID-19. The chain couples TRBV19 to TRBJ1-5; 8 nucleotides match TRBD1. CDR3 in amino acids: CASSRGQGRGQPQHF. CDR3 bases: TGTGCCAGTAGTAGAGGACAGGGAAGGGGGCAGCCCCAGCATTTT. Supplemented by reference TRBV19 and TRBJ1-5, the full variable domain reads DGGITQSPKYLFRKEGQNVTLSCEQNLNHDAMYWYRQDPGQGLRLIYYSQIVNDFQKGDIAEGYSVSREKKESFPLTVTSAQKNPTAFYLCASSRGQGRGQPQHFGDGTRLSIL.